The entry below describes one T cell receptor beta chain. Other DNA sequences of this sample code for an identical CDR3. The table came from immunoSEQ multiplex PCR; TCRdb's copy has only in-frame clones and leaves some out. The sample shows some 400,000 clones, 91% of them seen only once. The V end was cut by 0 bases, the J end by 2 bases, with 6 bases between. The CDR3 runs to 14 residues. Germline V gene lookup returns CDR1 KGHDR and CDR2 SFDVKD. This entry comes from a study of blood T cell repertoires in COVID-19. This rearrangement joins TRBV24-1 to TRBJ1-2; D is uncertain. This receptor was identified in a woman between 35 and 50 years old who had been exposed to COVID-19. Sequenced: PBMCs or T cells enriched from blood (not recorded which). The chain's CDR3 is CATSDLNRNYGYTF. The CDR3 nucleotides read TGTGCCACCAGTGATTTGAACAGAAACTATGGCTACACCTTC.